The clone carrying this T cell receptor beta chain has at least ten counts. Its antigen is as yet unknown. Germline V CDR1 and CDR2: LGHNA, YSLEER. The CDR3 has 16 residues. V shed 3 bases, J shed 6 bases, and the junction held 9 bases outside the gene matches. The data belong to a study of T-cell memory formation after mild COVID-19. Points from the study as a whole: Cross-reactive memory seemingly joined, as some responding clones were found in pre-infection memory. What remained unconfirmed was the SARS-CoV-2 specificity of second-wave clones peaking on day 37.

MiXCR, run by TCRdb on the 5' RACE reads, gives a single entry per CDR3 protein. In the table there are 240,000 or so distinct CDR3 sequences, 8% to 9.5% of which are singletons. Sequencing was performed on PBMCs or a T cell subset sorted from them (not recorded which). The rearrangement links TRBV4-3 to TRBJ2-1; 9 bases match TRBD1. The clonotype comes from a young man who had mild COVID-19 (a few samples of this study predate the infection). Cell type and time point are not known. CDR3 sequence: CASSQGPGQGSNEQFF. Written as DNA, the CDR3 is TGCGCCAGCAGCCAGGGGCCGGGACAGGGTAGCAATGAGCAGTTCTTC.